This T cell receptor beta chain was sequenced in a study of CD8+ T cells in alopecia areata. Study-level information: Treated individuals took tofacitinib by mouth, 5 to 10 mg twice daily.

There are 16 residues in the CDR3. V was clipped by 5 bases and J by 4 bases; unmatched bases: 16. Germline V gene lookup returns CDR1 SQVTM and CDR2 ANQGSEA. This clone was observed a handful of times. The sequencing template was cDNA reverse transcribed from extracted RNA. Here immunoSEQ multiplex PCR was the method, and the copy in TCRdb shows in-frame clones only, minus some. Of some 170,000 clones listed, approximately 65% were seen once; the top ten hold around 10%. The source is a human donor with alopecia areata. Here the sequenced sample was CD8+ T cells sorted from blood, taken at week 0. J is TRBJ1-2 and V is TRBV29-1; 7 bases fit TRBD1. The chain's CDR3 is CSVSTFSDRAVYGYTF. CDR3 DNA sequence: TGCAGCGTTTCAACGTTCTCCGACAGGGCGGTCTATGGCTACACCTTC.